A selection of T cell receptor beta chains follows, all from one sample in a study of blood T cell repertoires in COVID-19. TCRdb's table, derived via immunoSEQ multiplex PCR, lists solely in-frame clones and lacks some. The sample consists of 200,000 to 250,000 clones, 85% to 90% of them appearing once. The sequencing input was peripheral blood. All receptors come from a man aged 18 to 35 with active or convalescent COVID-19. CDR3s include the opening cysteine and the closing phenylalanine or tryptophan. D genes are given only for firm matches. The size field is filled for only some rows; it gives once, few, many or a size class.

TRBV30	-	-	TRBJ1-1	TGTGCCTGGTCAGGGTCTGGCACTGAAGCTTTCTTT	CAWSGSGTEAFF
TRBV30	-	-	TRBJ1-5	TGTGCCTTTGCTCAGGGCTTTAGCAATCAGCCCCAGCATTTT	CAFAQGFSNQPQHF
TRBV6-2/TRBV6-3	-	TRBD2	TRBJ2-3	TGTGCCAGCAGTTACCTCTGGCGGACTAGCGGGAGAGAAGCAGATACGCAGTATTTT	CASSYLWRTSGREADTQYF
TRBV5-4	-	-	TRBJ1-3	TGTGCCAGCAGCTTGGCCGGGGGGCTTGGAAACACCATATATTTT	CASSLAGGLGNTIYF
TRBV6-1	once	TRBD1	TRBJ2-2	TGTGCCAGCAGTGAAGCAACAGGGGTAGCCGGGGAGCTGTTTTTT	CASSEATGVAGELFF
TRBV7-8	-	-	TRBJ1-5	TGTGCCAGCAGCTTAGACAGGTCCGCTAGCAATCAGCCCCAGCATTTT	CASSLDRSASNQPQHF
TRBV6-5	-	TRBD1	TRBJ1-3	TGTGCCAGCAGTCCTCGGGACAGTCCTAGAAACACCATATATTTT	CASSPRDSPRNTIYF
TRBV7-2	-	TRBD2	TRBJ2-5	TGTGCCAGCAGCTTATCTAGCGGGAAAGCCCAAGAGACCCAGTACTTC	CASSLSSGKAQETQYF
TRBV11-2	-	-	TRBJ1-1	TGTGCCAGCAGCCCCCTCACAGGGCCGAACACTGAAGCTTTCTTT	CASSPLTGPNTEAFF
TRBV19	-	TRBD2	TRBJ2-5	TGTGCCAGTAGCCACGGGACTAGCCTTCACGAGACCCAGTACTTC	CASSHGTSLHETQYF
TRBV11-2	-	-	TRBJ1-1	TGTGCCAGCAGCTCAGGGTCTCCTGTTCCTGAAGCTTTCTTT	CASSSGSPVPEAFF
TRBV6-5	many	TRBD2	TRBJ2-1	TGTGCCAGCAGTAGCAGACTAGCGGGAAACAATGAGCAGTTCTTC	CASSSRLAGNNEQFF
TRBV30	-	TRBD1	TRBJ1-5	TGTGCCTGGAGCTTGACAGGGGGAAATCAGCCCCAGCATTTT	CAWSLTGGNQPQHF
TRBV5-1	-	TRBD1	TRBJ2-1	TGCGCCAGCACCGGGACAGGGCCATACAATGAGCAGTTCTTC	CASTGTGPYNEQFF
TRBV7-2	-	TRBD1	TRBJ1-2	TGTGCCAGCAGCGTCCAGTCATCCAGGGGGCTCAACTATGGCTACACCTTC	CASSVQSSRGLNYGYTF
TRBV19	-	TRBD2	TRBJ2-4	TGTGCCAGTAGTATGAAGGGGACTAGCGGGAGTTTAAACATTCAGTACTTC	CASSMKGTSGSLNIQYF
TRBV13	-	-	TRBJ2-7	TGTGCCAGCAGCTTTCCGGGATACGAGCAGTACTTC	CASSFPGYEQYF
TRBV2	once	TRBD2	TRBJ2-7	TGTGCCAGCAGTGGAGTAGCGGGAGTTACCTACGAGCAGTACTTC	CASSGVAGVTYEQYF
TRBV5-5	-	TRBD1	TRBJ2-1	TGTGCCAGCAGCTTGGTCTCAGGGGGCAGCGTTGCGAATGAGCAGTTCTTC	CASSLVSGGSVANEQFF
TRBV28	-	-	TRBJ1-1	TGTGCCAGCAAACTCGGGAACACTGAAGCTTTCTTT	CASKLGNTEAFF
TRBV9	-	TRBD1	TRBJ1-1	TGTGCCAGCAGCGCGGCCGGGACAGGGGGCACTGAAGCTTTCTTT	CASSAAGTGGTEAFF
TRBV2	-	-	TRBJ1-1	TGTGCCAGCGGGGGGGGAAACACTGAAGCTTTCTTT	CASGGGNTEAFF
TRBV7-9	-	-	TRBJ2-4	TGTGCCAGCAGCTTAGGTCAGGGCCTCTACTTC	CASSLGQGLYF
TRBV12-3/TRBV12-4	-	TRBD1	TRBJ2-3	TGTGCCAGCAGCCAAAGGGGGCAAGATACGCAGTATTTT	CASSQRGQDTQYF
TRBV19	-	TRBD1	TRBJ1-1	TGTGCCAGCCGCCCTAGGGACAGCACAGTGAACACTGAAGCTTTCTTT	CASRPRDSTVNTEAFF
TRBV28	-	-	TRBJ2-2	TGTGCCAGCAGTTTATATATGAACACCGGGGAGCTGTTTTTT	CASSLYMNTGELFF
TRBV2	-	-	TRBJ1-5	TGTGCCAGCAGTGAAGCAACGGGGAGCAATCAGCCCCAGCATTTT	CASSEATGSNQPQHF
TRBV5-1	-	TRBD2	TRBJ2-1	TGCGCCAGCAGCTTGGTAGGCGCAGGGAGAGGGACTAGCGGCGCCAATGAGCAGTTCTTC	CASSLVGAGRGTSGANEQFF
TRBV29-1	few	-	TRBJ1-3	TGCAGCGTGAGGGAGTTTGGAAACACCATATATTTT	CSVREFGNTIYF
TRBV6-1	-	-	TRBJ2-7	TGTGCCAGCAGTGAGGTAGTCGTCAGGGCTTACGAGCAGTACTTC	CASSEVVVRAYEQYF
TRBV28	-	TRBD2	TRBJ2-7	TGTGCCAGCAGTCCCATCGGGGAGGGCCGGTACGAGCAGTACTTC	CASSPIGEGRYEQYF
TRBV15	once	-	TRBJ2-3	TGTGCCACCAGCAGACGGGAGTTGGCTAGCACAGATACGCAGTATTTT	CATSRRELASTDTQYF
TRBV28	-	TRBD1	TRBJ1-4	TGTGCCAGCAGTCCGGGGACAGGGGGCAGTGAAAAACTGTTTTTT	CASSPGTGGSEKLFF